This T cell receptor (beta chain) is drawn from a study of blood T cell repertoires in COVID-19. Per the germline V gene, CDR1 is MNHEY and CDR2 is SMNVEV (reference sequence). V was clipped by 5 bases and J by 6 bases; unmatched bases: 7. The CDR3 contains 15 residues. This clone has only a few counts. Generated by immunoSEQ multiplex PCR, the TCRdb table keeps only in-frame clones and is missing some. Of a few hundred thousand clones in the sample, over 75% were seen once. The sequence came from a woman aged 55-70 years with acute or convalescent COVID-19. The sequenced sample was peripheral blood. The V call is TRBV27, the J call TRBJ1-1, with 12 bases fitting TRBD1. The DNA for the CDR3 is TGTGCCAGCAGTCAGCCGGGACAGGGGGCCCCTGAAGCTTTCTTT. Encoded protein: CASSQPGQGAPEAFF.